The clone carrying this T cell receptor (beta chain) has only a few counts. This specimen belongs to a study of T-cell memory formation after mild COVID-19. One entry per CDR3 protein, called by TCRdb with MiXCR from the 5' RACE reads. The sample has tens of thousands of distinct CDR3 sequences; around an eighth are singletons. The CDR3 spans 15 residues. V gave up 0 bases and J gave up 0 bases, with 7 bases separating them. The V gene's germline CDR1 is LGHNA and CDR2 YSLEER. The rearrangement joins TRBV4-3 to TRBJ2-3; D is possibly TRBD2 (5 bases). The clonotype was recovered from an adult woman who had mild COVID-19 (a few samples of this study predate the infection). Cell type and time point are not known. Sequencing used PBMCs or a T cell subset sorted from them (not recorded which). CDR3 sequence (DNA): TGCGCCAGCAGCCAAGATCCGGGGAGCACAGATACGCAGTATTTT. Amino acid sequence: CASSQDPGSTDTQYF.